This T cell receptor (beta chain) emerged from a study of blood T cells in healthy people across ages. General study findings and limits: Long-lived donors had more naive CD4+ cells and higher diversity than aged donors. Using unsorted PBMCs precluded a conclusive naive versus antigen-experienced comparison.

Peripheral blood from each donor was collected in a volume of approximately 9.2 milliliters. The germline CDR1 and CDR2 sequences are SQVTM and ANQGSEA. V dropped 7 bases and J dropped 2; count of bases not matched to a gene: 3. The length of the CDR3 is 12 residues. Sample-barcoded 5' priming and a J-beta primer mix drove a second PCR of about 7 to 11 cycles. A template-switch adaptor that had 12 random nucleotides put a tag on each cDNA molecule. TCRdb redid the calling of the 5' RACE reads with MiXCR, one entry per CDR3 protein. The sample yields 1,100,000 or so distinct CDR3 sequences, 35% to 50% seen once. This clonotype has only a few counts. The antigen is not known.

The sample consisted of blood. This receptor was taken from a woman aged 60-70 years in good health. The chain recombines TRBV29-1 with TRBJ2-3; 7 nucleotides agree with TRBD2. CDR3 sequence reads: CSGGGSTDTQYF. CDR3 in DNA: TGCAGCGGGGGAGGGTCCACAGATACGCAGTATTTT.